This TCR beta chain was sequenced during a study of identical twins. Study findings and constraints: With monozygotic twins, out-of-frame TCR alpha sharing exceeded what models estimated.

CDR3 length: 13 residues. The ends were cut back, 2 bases at V and 5 bases at J, with 6 bases in the middle. A few counts support this clonotype. Its target is not known. A single record per CDR3 protein comes from TCRdb applying MiXCR to the 5' RACE reads. The sample yields approximately 700,000 distinct CDR3 sequences, over 15% seen once. These data also formed part of another study, on T cells expressing NK-cell markers. That report adds: Of eight sequenced donors, seven were HCMV-seropositive and one HCMV-seronegative. The CD3+CD56-NKG2C+ fraction of four donors was likewise dominated by these clonotypes.

Sequencing input: PBMCs. The chain couples TRBV12-3 or TRBV12-4 to TRBJ2-2, with D uncertain. The TCR was taken from a woman aged 18-29 years in good health. This CDR3 reads CASSLIRTGELFF. DNA of the CDR3: TGTGCCAGCAGTTTAATACGAACCGGGGAGCTGTTTTTT.